Listed below are T cell receptor beta chains from one sample, sequenced in a study of molecular identifiers for immune sequencing clone quantification. TCRdb redid the calling of the PCR reads with MiXCR, one entry per CDR3 protein. The data show about 640,000 distinct CDR3 sequences, less than 20% seen once. Sequences were obtained from naive CD8+ T cells from blood, with Jurkat cell RNA spiked in. The receptor set was obtained from a human donor in good health. Some libraries in this study had Jurkat cell RNA spiked in. The conserved cysteine and the conserved F or W are not part of the CDR3 here. Fields, in order: V gene, CDR3 protein.

v_call: TRBV20-1
cdr3_aa: SARDYNRGVYEQY

v_call: TRBV28
cdr3_aa: ASSLRDFGNNEQF

v_call: TRBV7-9
cdr3_aa: ASSPPTDSNSPLH

v_call: TRBV27
cdr3_aa: ASSLSMPGIEAF

v_call: TRBV5-4
cdr3_aa: ASSFRGGTGNYGYT

v_call: TRBV7-2
cdr3_aa: ASSLNGPDQETQY

v_call: TRBV15
cdr3_aa: ATSREMGVSDANSNEQF

v_call: TRBV12-3/TRBV12-4
cdr3_aa: ASSYTSGDSYEQY

v_call: TRBV27
cdr3_aa: ASSSALTYEQY

v_call: TRBV9
cdr3_aa: ASSPRQGTMNTEAF

v_call: TRBV7-9
cdr3_aa: ASSLGAAVYGYT

v_call: TRBV5-4
cdr3_aa: ASSLGGQGNTGELF

v_call: TRBV7-9
cdr3_aa: ASSPAAGGNTEAF

v_call: TRBV5-1
cdr3_aa: ASSLAGQGGAYEQY

v_call: TRBV11-3
cdr3_aa: ASRARGQETQY

v_call: TRBV11-2
cdr3_aa: ASSLPPVAGVYYNEQF

v_call: TRBV13
cdr3_aa: ASKASGGVPDTQY

v_call: TRBV5-8
cdr3_aa: ASSFIASEQF

v_call: TRBV28
cdr3_aa: ASSLTGRGWRNEQF

v_call: TRBV19
cdr3_aa: ASSPTLNYGYT

v_call: TRBV30
cdr3_aa: AWTGLNTGELF

v_call: TRBV9
cdr3_aa: ASSVDGGGAYEQY

v_call: TRBV7-3
cdr3_aa: ASSLTGSITGELF

v_call: TRBV2
cdr3_aa: ASRARLGLEQF

v_call: TRBV29-1
cdr3_aa: SVLDTPATNEKLF

v_call: TRBV6-5
cdr3_aa: ASRGLAYEQC

v_call: TRBV9
cdr3_aa: ASSVGVLSPLH

v_call: TRBV28
cdr3_aa: ASSFDRLAVGSSYEQY

v_call: TRBV29-1
cdr3_aa: SVTPGQGGYEQY

v_call: TRBV6-6
cdr3_aa: AGRDKLTEAF

v_call: TRBV4-3
cdr3_aa: ASSQAVAGALLGTDTQY

v_call: TRBV5-6
cdr3_aa: ASSLDRQGMYEQY

v_call: TRBV25-1
cdr3_aa: ASISTGTGYEQY

v_call: TRBV6-6
cdr3_aa: STSATRDEQY

v_call: TRBV7-8
cdr3_aa: ASSLGDRGRRSNQPQH

v_call: TRBV20-1
cdr3_aa: SARDWDRALYNEQF

v_call: TRBV19
cdr3_aa: ATSPKVFYGYT

v_call: TRBV4-3
cdr3_aa: ASSPTGGAYEQY

v_call: TRBV19
cdr3_aa: ATRPSGGNYNEQF

v_call: TRBV10-3
cdr3_aa: AISIQGSGELF

v_call: TRBV4-2
cdr3_aa: ASSQAGHNEQF

v_call: TRBV11-1
cdr3_aa: ASRRGFADDYTSTDTQY

v_call: TRBV27
cdr3_aa: ASSFQGKTDTQY

v_call: TRBV25-1
cdr3_aa: ASSESTSLHEQY

v_call: TRBV19
cdr3_aa: ASGTSATDTQY

v_call: TRBV27
cdr3_aa: ASKPWDRSIATNEKLF

v_call: TRBV7-2
cdr3_aa: ASSLPRAPIYNSPLH

v_call: TRBV4-3
cdr3_aa: ASSQDRTGGAYEQY

v_call: TRBV20-1
cdr3_aa: SARNRDSPYEQY

v_call: TRBV4-1
cdr3_aa: ASSQGQGRDTEAF

v_call: TRBV30
cdr3_aa: AWSEGFGYGYT

v_call: TRBV6-2/TRBV6-3
cdr3_aa: ASSSYQTLAALSYEQY

v_call: TRBV7-7
cdr3_aa: ASSPPFSRGDEQF